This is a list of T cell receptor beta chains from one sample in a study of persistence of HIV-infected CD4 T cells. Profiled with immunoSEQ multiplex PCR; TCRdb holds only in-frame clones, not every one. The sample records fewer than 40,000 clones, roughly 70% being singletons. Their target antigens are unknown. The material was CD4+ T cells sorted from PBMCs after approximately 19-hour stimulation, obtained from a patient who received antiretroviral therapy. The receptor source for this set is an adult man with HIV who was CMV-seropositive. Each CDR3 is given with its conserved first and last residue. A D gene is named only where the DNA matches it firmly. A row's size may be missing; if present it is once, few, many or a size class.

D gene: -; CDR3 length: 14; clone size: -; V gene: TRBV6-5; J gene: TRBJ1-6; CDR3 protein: CASRRTAQDSPLHF; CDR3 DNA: TGTGCCAGCAGAAGGACAGCTCAAGATTCACCCCTCCACTTT
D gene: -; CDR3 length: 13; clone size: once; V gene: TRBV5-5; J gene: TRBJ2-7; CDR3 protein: CASSSRQNYEQYF; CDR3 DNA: TGTGCCAGCAGCTCGCGACAAAATTACGAGCAGTACTTC
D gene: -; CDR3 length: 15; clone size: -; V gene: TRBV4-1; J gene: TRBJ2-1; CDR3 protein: CASSQVGAGTDEQFF; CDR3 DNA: TGCGCCAGCAGCCAAGTAGGGGCGGGGACGGATGAGCAGTTCTTC
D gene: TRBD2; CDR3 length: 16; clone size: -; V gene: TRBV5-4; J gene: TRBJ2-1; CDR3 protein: CASSLGLAVNYNEQFF; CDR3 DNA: TGTGCCAGCAGCTTGGGACTAGCGGTGAATTACAATGAGCAGTTCTTC
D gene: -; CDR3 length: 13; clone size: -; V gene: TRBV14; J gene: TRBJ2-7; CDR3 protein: CASSQGIVAEQYF; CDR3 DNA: TGTGCCAGCAGCCAAGGCATCGTCGCCGAGCAGTACTTC
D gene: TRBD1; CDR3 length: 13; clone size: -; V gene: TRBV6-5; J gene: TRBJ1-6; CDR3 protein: CASKGQGNSPLHF; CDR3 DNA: TGTGCCAGCAAGGGACAGGGGAATTCACCCCTCCACTTT
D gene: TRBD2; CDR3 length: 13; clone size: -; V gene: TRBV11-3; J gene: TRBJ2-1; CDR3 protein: CASSLTSSGHQFF; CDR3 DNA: TGTGCCAGCAGCCTAACCTCTAGCGGGCATCAGTTCTTC
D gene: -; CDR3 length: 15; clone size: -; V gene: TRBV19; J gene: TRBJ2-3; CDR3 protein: CASNRAGTRTDTQYF; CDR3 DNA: TGTGCCAGTAATAGGGCCGGGACCCGCACAGATACGCAGTATTTT
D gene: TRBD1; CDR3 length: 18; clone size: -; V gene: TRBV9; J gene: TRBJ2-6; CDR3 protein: CASSVAATGPTGANVLTF; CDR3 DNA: TGTGCCAGCAGCGTAGCGGCGACAGGGCCCACTGGGGCCAACGTCCTGACTTTC
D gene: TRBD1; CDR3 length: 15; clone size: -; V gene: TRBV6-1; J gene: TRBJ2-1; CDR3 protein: CASSEYRGLYNEQFF; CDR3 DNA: TGTGCCAGCAGTGAATACAGGGGGCTATACAATGAGCAGTTCTTC
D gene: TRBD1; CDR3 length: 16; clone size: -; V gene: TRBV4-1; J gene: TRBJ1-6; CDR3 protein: CASSPGDRVPNSPLHF; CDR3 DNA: TGCGCCAGCAGTCCCGGGGACAGGGTCCCAAATTCACCCCTCCACTTT
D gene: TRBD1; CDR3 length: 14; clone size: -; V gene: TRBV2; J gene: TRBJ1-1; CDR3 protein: CASRKGAMNTEAFF; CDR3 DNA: TGTGCCAGCAGGAAGGGGGCAATGAACACTGAAGCTTTCTTT
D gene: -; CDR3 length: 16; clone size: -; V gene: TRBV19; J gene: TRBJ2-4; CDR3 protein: CASSIGKGLAKNIQYF; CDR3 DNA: TGTGCCAGTAGTATAGGAAAAGGGCTAGCCAAAAACATTCAGTACTTC
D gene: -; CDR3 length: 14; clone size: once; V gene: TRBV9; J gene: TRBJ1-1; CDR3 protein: CASTWDPAGTEAFF; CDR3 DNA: TGTGCCAGCACCTGGGACCCAGCGGGCACTGAAGCTTTCTTT
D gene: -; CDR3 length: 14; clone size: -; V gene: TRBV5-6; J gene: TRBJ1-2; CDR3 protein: CASSLGPTNYGYTF; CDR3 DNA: TGTGCCAGCAGCTTGGGACCTACCAACTATGGCTACACCTTC
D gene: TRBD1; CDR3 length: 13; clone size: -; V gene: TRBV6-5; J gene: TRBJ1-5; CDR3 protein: CASSRTGSKPQHF; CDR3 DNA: TGTGCCAGCAGCCGGACAGGATCTAAGCCCCAGCATTTT
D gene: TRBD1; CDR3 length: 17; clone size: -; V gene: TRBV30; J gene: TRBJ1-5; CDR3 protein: CAWSVQGRGRRNQPQHF; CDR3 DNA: TGTGCCTGGAGTGTACAAGGCAGGGGGCGACGAAATCAGCCCCAGCATTTT
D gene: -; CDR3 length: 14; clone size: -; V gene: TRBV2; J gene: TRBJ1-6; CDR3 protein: CASSVTGSRSPLHF; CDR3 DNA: TGTGCCAGCAGTGTTACAGGGAGCCGATCACCCCTCCACTTT
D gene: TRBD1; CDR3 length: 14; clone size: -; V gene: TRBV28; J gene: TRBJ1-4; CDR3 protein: CASRTGAANEKLFF; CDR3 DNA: TGTGCCAGCAGGACAGGGGCGGCTAATGAAAAACTGTTTTTT
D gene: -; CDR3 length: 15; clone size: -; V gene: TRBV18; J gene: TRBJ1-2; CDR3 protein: CASSPPGGLFYGYTF; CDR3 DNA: TGTGCCAGCTCACCACCGGGCGGCCTGTTCTATGGCTACACCTTC
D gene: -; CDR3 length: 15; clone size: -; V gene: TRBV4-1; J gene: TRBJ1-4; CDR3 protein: CASSQDGVSGRLLFF; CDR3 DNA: TGCGCCAGCAGCCAAGATGGGGTGTCGGGGAGGTTACTGTTTTTT
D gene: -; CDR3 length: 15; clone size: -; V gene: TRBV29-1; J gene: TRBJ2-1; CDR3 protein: CSTAPGTPRQGEQFF; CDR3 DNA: TGCAGCACCGCGCCCGGGACTCCTAGGCAGGGTGAGCAGTTCTTC
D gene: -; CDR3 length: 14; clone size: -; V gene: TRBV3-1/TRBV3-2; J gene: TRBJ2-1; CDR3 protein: CASSQGHQGGEQFF; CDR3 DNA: TGTGCCAGCAGCCAAGGACATCAGGGGGGTGAGCAGTTCTTC
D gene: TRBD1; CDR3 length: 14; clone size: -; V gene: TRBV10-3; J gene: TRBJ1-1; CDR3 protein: CAISERGRESEAFF; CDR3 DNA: TGTGCCATCAGTGAGAGGGGGCGGGAGTCTGAAGCTTTCTTT
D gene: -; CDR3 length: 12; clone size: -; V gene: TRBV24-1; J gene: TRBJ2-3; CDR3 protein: CATSDEADTQYF; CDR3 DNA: TGTGCCACCAGTGACGAGGCAGATACGCAGTATTTT
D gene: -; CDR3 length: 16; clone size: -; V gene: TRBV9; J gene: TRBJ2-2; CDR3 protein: CASSVYDGPNTGELFF; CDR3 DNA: TGTGCCAGCAGCGTATACGACGGACCTAACACCGGGGAGCTGTTTTTT
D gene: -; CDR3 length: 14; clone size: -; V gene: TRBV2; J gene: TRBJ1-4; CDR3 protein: CATTRQVVNEKLFF; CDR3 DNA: TGTGCCACTACCCGACAGGTCGTTAATGAAAAACTGTTTTTT